This entry features one TCR beta chain sequence. Original data processing: The assay estimated nucleated cells by amplifying reference gene primers. The repertoire was sequenced with immunoSEQ multiplex PCR; TCRdb's copy has only in-frame clones and lacks some. V, J and clone size reflect that table, while D and trimming were determined from the DNA. Of about 140,000 clones in the sample, more than 70% were seen once. This entry is derived from a study of blood T cell repertoires in COVID-19. In the study overall: The United States, Italy and Spain provided the acute and convalescent COVID-19 samples. Sources were T cells, B-cell-depleted T cells, or PBMCs; the material itself was cDNA or gDNA.

The CDR3 spans 14 residues. Deletions cut 2 bases from V and 8 bases from J, with 12 bases between. CDR1 and CDR2 (germline): MNHEY, SVGAGI. Sequenced sample: peripheral blood. This clonotype was obtained from a woman between 50 and 59 years old with acute or convalescent COVID-19. J is TRBJ1-4 and V is TRBV6-5; D gene unclear. The CDR3 DNA follows: TGTGCCAGCAGTTACAGTGAGGGCGTGGAAAAACTGTTTTTT. It codes for CASSYSEGVEKLFF.